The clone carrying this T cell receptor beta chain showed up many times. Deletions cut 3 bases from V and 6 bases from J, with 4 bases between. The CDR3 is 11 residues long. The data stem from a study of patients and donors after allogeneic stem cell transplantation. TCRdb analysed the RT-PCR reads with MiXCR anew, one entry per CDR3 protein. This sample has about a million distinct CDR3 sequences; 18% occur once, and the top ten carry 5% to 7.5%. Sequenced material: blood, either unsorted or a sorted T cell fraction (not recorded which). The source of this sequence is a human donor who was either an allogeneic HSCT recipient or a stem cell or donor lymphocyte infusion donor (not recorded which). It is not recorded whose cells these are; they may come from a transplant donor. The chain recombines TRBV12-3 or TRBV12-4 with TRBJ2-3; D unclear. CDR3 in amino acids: CASSFKDTQYF. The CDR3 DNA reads TGTGCCAGCAGTTTCAAGGATACGCAGTATTTT.